These T cell receptor beta chains were read from a single sample in a study of T cells in Graves' hyperthyroidism and ophthalmopathy. MiXCR, run by TCRdb on the multiplex PCR reads, gives a single entry per CDR3 protein. The table records more than 300,000 distinct CDR3 sequences, approximately 18% of them present only once. Sequenced sample: blood. The source is a woman in her thirties with Graves' hyperthyroidism that later progressed to Graves' ophthalmopathy. The CDR3 runs from the conserved cysteine through the conserved F or W. The D gene is left open where the match is weak. Clone size appears in some rows only: once, few, many, or a class for an expanded clone.

j_call v_call d_call clone_size cdr3_aa cdr3_nt
TRBJ2-1 TRBV5-1 TRBD1 NA CASTKGQGEFF TGCGCCAGTACCAAAGGACAGGGCGAGTTCTTC
TRBJ2-7 TRBV18 NA many CASSPRTKTYEQYF TGTGCCAGCTCACCCCGGACAAAAACCTACGAGCAGTACTTC
TRBJ2-1 TRBV28 NA many CASSRPGLQGPSNEQFF TGTGCCAGCAGCCGGCCGGGACTCCAAGGACCCTCCAATGAGCAGTTCTTC
TRBJ2-5 TRBV28 TRBD2 many CASTGRGVEETQYF TGTGCCAGCACCGGGCGGGGGGTCGAAGAGACCCAGTACTTC
TRBJ1-2 TRBV9 NA NA CASSVDGHNYGYTF TGTGCCAGCAGCGTCGACGGGCATAACTATGGCTACACCTTC
TRBJ2-5 TRBV2 TRBD1 NA CASSETTGGETQYF TGTGCCAGCAGCGAAACTACAGGGGGAGAGACCCAGTACTTC
TRBJ2-7 TRBV28 NA many CASSPLGRGVYEQYF TGTGCCAGCAGCCCGCTGGGCAGGGGGGTCTACGAGCAGTACTTC
TRBJ1-5 TRBV12-3/TRBV12-4 NA many CASSLDSINQPQHF TGTGCCAGCAGTTTGGACAGTATCAATCAGCCCCAGCATTTT
TRBJ2-1 TRBV28 NA many CASTLGGTYYNEQFF TGTGCCAGCACCCTGGGCGGGACCTACTACAATGAGCAGTTCTTC
TRBJ2-1 TRBV19 TRBD1 many CASSTRTGGLSNNEQFF TGTGCCAGTAGTACCCGGACAGGGGGCCTTTCTAACAATGAGCAGTTCTTC
TRBJ1-6 TRBV3-1 TRBD1 many CASSIGDSLRTLHF TGTGCCAGCAGTATAGGGGACAGCCTTCGAACCCTCCACTTT
TRBJ2-5 TRBV27 NA many CASSWGGQETQYF TGTGCCAGCAGTTGGGGAGGCCAAGAGACCCAGTACTTC
TRBJ1-5 TRBV15 NA NA CATSRASQGQPQHF TGTGCCACCAGCAGAGCCTCCCAAGGGCAGCCCCAGCATTTT
TRBJ2-1 TRBV12-3/TRBV12-4 TRBD2 NA CASRAPKASGRASYNEQFF TGTGCCAGCAGGGCCCCGAAGGCTAGCGGGAGGGCCTCCTACAATGAGCAGTTCTTC
TRBJ2-2 TRBV28 NA NA CASSRGHGELFF TGTGCCAGCAGTAGAGGTCACGGGGAGCTGTTTTTT
TRBJ2-2 TRBV6-2/TRBV6-3 NA NA CASSYSMEGGELFF TGTGCCAGCAGTTACTCGATGGAGGGCGGGGAGCTGTTTTTT
TRBJ2-1 TRBV18 NA many CASSPGRSAYNEQFF TGTGCCAGCTCACCCGGACGCTCGGCCTACAATGAGCAGTTCTTC
TRBJ1-1 TRBV20-1 NA NA CSQFDPGKNTEAFF TGCAGTCAATTCGATCCAGGGAAGAACACTGAAGCTTTCTTT
TRBJ1-2 TRBV19 NA few CASTRAPGAGGYTF TGTGCCAGTACCCGGGCCCCAGGCGCGGGTGGCTACACCTTC
TRBJ1-4 TRBV15 NA NA CATSRAPDSAVEKLFF TGTGCCACCAGCAGAGCCCCGGACAGCGCCGTTGAAAAACTGTTTTTT
TRBJ2-1 TRBV28 TRBD2 many CASSSIGGRGEQFF TGTGCCAGCAGTTCTATCGGCGGGAGGGGTGAGCAGTTCTTC
TRBJ2-7 TRBV30 TRBD1 NA CAWSPTPAGGYEQYF TGTGCCTGGAGTCCCACCCCCGCAGGGGGCTACGAGCAGTACTTC
TRBJ2-2 TRBV5-1 NA few CASSFTTNTGELFF TGCGCCAGCAGCTTCACCACGAACACCGGGGAGCTGTTTTTT
TRBJ2-7 TRBV20-1 TRBD2 NA CSARGWSTSGSGSSYEQYF TGCAGTGCTAGAGGCTGGTCTACTAGCGGGAGTGGCAGCTCCTACGAGCAGTACTTC
TRBJ2-3 TRBV25-1 TRBD2 many CASSDHGTNRGQDTQYF TGTGCCAGCAGTGATCACGGGACTAACAGAGGGCAAGATACGCAGTATTTT
TRBJ2-5 TRBV2 NA many CASTPRDEGETQYF TGTGCCAGCACTCCACGTGACGAAGGGGAGACCCAGTACTTC
TRBJ1-1 TRBV20-1 NA NA CSARLTVYNTEAFF TGCAGTGCTAGACTGACAGTATACAACACTGAAGCTTTCTTT
TRBJ1-5 TRBV2 NA many CASSELSTSNQPQHF TGTGCCAGCAGTGAACTTTCGACAAGCAATCAGCCCCAGCATTTT
TRBJ2-5 TRBV20-1 NA few CSARIGTYSEYF TGCAGTGCTAGAATCGGGACGTACTCGGAGTACTTC
TRBJ1-2 TRBV7-9 TRBD1 many CASSPYRGTGSSPNYGYTF TGTGCCAGCAGCCCCTACCGGGGGACAGGGTCCTCACCTAACTATGGCTACACCTTC
TRBJ1-1 TRBV19 TRBD1 NA CASSIRSQGVITEAFF TGTGCCAGTAGTATACGATCCCAGGGGGTGATCACTGAAGCTTTCTTT
TRBJ1-1 TRBV4-2 NA many CASSPLTKLRNTEAFF TGTGCCAGCAGCCCCCTCACCAAACTCAGGAACACTGAAGCTTTCTTT
TRBJ1-2 TRBV3-1 NA many CASSDDPGRGDYTF TGTGCCAGCAGCGATGATCCGGGACGAGGGGACTACACCTTC
TRBJ1-5 TRBV3-1 NA NA CASSQGIGVGQPQHF TGTGCCAGCAGCCAAGGGATAGGGGTAGGGCAGCCCCAGCATTTT
TRBJ1-4 TRBV2 NA many CAAARTTNEKLFF TGTGCGGCCGCACGCACAACTAATGAAAAACTGTTTTTT
TRBJ2-2 TRBV7-9 NA many CASSLYTGVTTGELFF TGTGCCAGCAGCTTATACACGGGAGTGACCACCGGGGAGCTGTTTTTT
TRBJ2-3 TRBV6-5 TRBD2 few CASSYDERTSEDTDTQYF TGTGCCAGCAGTTACGACGAAAGGACTAGCGAGGACACAGATACGCAGTATTTT
TRBJ2-5 TRBV7-8 NA many CASSSAGQLQETQYF TGTGCCAGCAGCTCCGCTGGACAGCTTCAAGAGACCCAGTACTTC
TRBJ2-7 TRBV28 NA few CASSLGADIYEQYF TGTGCCAGCAGTCTAGGCGCGGATATCTACGAGCAGTACTTC
TRBJ1-2 TRBV5-1 NA NA CASSSSPGDFYGYTF TGCGCCAGCAGCTCCAGTCCCGGCGACTTCTATGGCTACACCTTC
TRBJ1-6 TRBV19 TRBD1 few CASSFTGADSPLHF TGTGCCAGTAGCTTCACAGGGGCCGATTCACCCCTCCACTTT
TRBJ1-2 TRBV5-5 NA NA CATSPGPGEKWDYGYTF TGTGCCACTTCACCGGGCCCGGGGGAAAAATGGGACTATGGCTACACCTTC
TRBJ1-5 TRBV28 TRBD1 many CASSLSLGQGADQPQHF TGTGCCAGCAGTTTATCCTTAGGACAGGGGGCCGACCAGCCCCAGCATTTT
TRBJ1-3 TRBV3-1 NA few CASSGYSGNTIYF TGTGCCAGCAGCGGGTACTCTGGAAACACCATATATTTT
TRBJ2-1 TRBV3-1 NA many CASSSGLRQKQFF TGTGCCAGCAGTTCAGGGTTGAGACAGAAGCAGTTCTTC
TRBJ1-2 TRBV3-1 NA many CASSPYGPVRGYTF TGTGCCAGCAGCCCCTACGGGCCCGTCAGGGGCTACACCTTC
TRBJ1-4 TRBV18 TRBD1 few CASSPSPGTVVNEKLFF TGTGCCAGCTCACCCAGCCCTGGGACAGTCGTCAATGAAAAACTGTTTTTT
TRBJ2-3 TRBV7-2 NA NA CASSYRVYLEGTQYF TGTGCCAGCAGCTACAGGGTATACCTAGAGGGTACGCAGTATTTT